The 6 T cell receptor beta chains listed next were all sequenced from one sample in a study of cytomegalovirus exposure and HLA in healthy donors. A multiplex PCR was run with 60 Vbeta primers and 13 Jbeta primers. Profiling relied on immunoSEQ multiplex PCR, and the TCRdb table lists in-frame clones only, not all of them. The table records around 250,000 clones, nearly 95% of them present only once. The sequencing sample was made of PBMCs. The receptor source for this set is a girl aged 2-10 years in good health and CMV-seronegative.

This chain links TRBV6-5 with TRBJ2-7, with TRBD2 matching over 10 bases. After removal of 8 bases from V and 6 bases from J, the junction contained 7 bases not matched to a gene. CDR1 MNHEY and CDR2 SVGAGI come from the germline V gene. This CDR3 has 13 amino acids. The CDR3 reads CASLPSGRSEQYF. Written as DNA, the CDR3 is TGTGCCAGCCTGCCTAGCGGGAGATCCGAGCAGTACTTC.

The CDR3 protein is CASSQNRGENGYTF. CDR3 DNA sequence: TGTGCCAGCAGCCAAAACAGGGGGGAAAATGGCTACACCTTC. The genes are TRBV4-2 and TRBJ1-2; 8 bases are a match to TRBD1. The CDR3 runs to 14 residues. Germline assignment: CDR1 LGHNA and CDR2 YNFKEQ. The junction had 5 bases not matched to a gene; V was cut back by 2 bases and J by 6 bases.

This chain links TRBV13 with TRBJ2-4, with TRBD1 matching over 7 bases. From germline, CDR1 is PRHDT and CDR2 FYEKMQ (reference sequence). Losses at the gene ends were 5 bases for V and 9 bases for J; bases not matched to a gene: 10. The length of the CDR3 is 14 residues. The CDR3 DNA is TGTGCCAGCAGCCCAGGACAGGCTCAGGGCATTCAGTACTTC. Protein product: CASSPGQAQGIQYF.

Of note for this clone: This specimen includes other DNA sequences encoding the same CDR3. V gene TRBV6-1 combines with J gene TRBJ1-5; D not certain. This CDR3 is 17 amino acids long. The germline gives CDR1 MNHNS, CDR2 SASEGT. The V and J ends lost 3 bases and 6 bases respectively, with 21 bases between them. CDR3 in amino acids: CASSETSGGLRSQPQHF. CDR3 DNA sequence: TGTGCCAGCAGTGAGACCAGTGGAGGCCTGCGGAGTCAGCCCCAGCATTTT.

The rearrangement joins TRBV4-1 to TRBJ1-5, with D uncertain. Germline CDR1 reads MGHRA; CDR2 reads YSYEKL. V was cut by 3 bases and J by 6 bases, with 6 bases left in between. The CDR3 contains 12 residues. The CDR3 region is CASSQGSQPQHF. The CDR3 bases are TGCGCCAGCAGCCAGGGGAGTCAGCCCCAGCATTTT.

This clone was seen once. This chain joins TRBV5-6 and TRBJ2-1; 8 positions agree with TRBD2. The V gene's germline CDR1 is SGHDT and CDR2 YYEEEE. V shed 1 base, J shed 7 bases, and the junction held 7 bases outside the gene matches. The CDR3 totals 15 residues. CDR3 sequence (DNA): TGTGCCAGCAGCTTGACCACGGGAGGGGGGAATGAGCAGTTCTTC. This codes for CASSLTTGGGNEQFF.